The rows below give T cell receptor beta chains drawn from one sample of a study of T cells in localized non-small cell lung cancer. Produced via immunoSEQ multiplex PCR; TCRdb's table is partial and in-frame only. Here the sample spans roughly 72,000 clones, roughly 90% being singletons. The sample was peripheral blood, taken before any cancer treatment. These receptor sequences come from an older male donor with stage III squamous cell lung carcinoma. Both conserved end residues are part of each CDR3. D genes are given only for firm matches. Clone size is not always given. Where it is, it says once, few, many or a class for expanded clones.

size	V	J	D	CDR3	DNA
NA	TRBV6-1	TRBJ2-3	NA	CASSEGLHQVPPDTQYF	TGTGCCAGCAGTGAAGGGTTGCATCAGGTCCCGCCTGATACGCAGTATTTT
NA	TRBV30	TRBJ1-2	NA	CAWSFGDSNYGYTF	TGTGCCTGGAGCTTCGGAGACTCAAACTATGGCTACACCTTC
NA	TRBV7-9	TRBJ1-2	NA	CASSLGGAGGYTF	TGTGCCAGCAGCTTAGGGGGCGCAGGCGGCTACACCTTC
NA	TRBV5-4	TRBJ1-2	NA	CASSSGGDYGYTF	TGTGCCAGCAGCTCCGGGGGGGACTATGGCTACACCTTC
NA	TRBV5-1	TRBJ1-3	NA	CASSLAGSSGNTIYF	TGCGCCAGCAGCTTGGCCGGGAGCTCTGGAAACACCATATATTTT
NA	TRBV13	TRBJ2-6	TRBD1	CASSDSGQGASGANVLTF	TGTGCCAGCAGCGATTCGGGACAGGGGGCGAGCGGGGCCAACGTCCTGACTTTC
NA	TRBV4-3	TRBJ1-3	TRBD1	CASSQVRQGAGNTIYF	TGCGCCAGCAGCCAAGTTCGACAGGGGGCTGGAAACACCATATATTTT
NA	TRBV7-2	TRBJ2-3	NA	CASSRPGRVTDTQYF	TGTGCCAGCAGCCGCCCGGGACGAGTCACAGATACGCAGTATTTT
once	TRBV7-2	TRBJ1-5	NA	CASSLERVGGQPQHF	TGTGCCAGCAGCTTAGAAAGGGTTGGAGGGCAGCCCCAGCATTTT
NA	TRBV5-1	TRBJ2-2	NA	CASSLDPDNTGELFF	TGCGCCAGCAGCTTGGATCCAGATAACACCGGGGAGCTGTTTTTT
NA	TRBV6-6	TRBJ2-1	NA	CASSYSGSDNEQFF	TGTGCCAGCAGTTACTCGGGTTCCGACAATGAGCAGTTCTTC
NA	TRBV25-1	TRBJ1-1	TRBD1	CASSESQGAITEAFF	TGTGCCAGCAGTGAATCACAGGGGGCGATAACTGAAGCTTTCTTT
NA	TRBV4-2	TRBJ2-3	NA	CASSQEDPKSTDTQYF	TGTGCCAGCAGCCAAGAGGATCCTAAGAGCACAGATACGCAGTATTTT
NA	TRBV6-1	TRBJ1-5	NA	CASRQVGDNQPQHF	TGTGCCAGCAGACAAGTTGGAGACAATCAGCCCCAGCATTTT
NA	TRBV6-6	TRBJ1-2	NA	CASSYERESGGYTF	TGTGCCAGCAGTTACGAACGGGAATCGGGCGGCTACACCTTC
once	TRBV6-5	TRBJ1-1	NA	CASRKTGGGTEAFF	TGTGCCAGCAGGAAAACCGGGGGGGGGACTGAAGCTTTCTTT
NA	TRBV14	TRBJ1-1	NA	CASSQDGRPSGEAFF	TGTGCCAGCAGCCAAGACGGCCGCCCTTCTGGTGAAGCTTTCTTT
few	TRBV27	TRBJ1-4	NA	CASSPYRGFNEKLFF	TGTGCCAGCAGTCCATACCGAGGTTTTAATGAAAAACTGTTTTTT
NA	TRBV19	TRBJ1-1	NA	CASSQQVNTEAFF	TGTGCCAGTAGCCAACAGGTCAACACTGAAGCTTTCTTT
once	TRBV4-3	TRBJ2-3	TRBD1	CASSPGPITGGRRTDTQYF	TGCGCCAGCAGCCCAGGACCGATTACAGGGGGACGTCGCACAGATACGCAGTATTTT
few	TRBV9	TRBJ2-3	NA	CASSVEGRLAGRTDTQYF	TGTGCCAGCAGCGTAGAAGGGCGGCTAGCTGGGAGAACAGATACGCAGTATTTT
NA	TRBV2	TRBJ2-5	TRBD2	CASSRLAGQQETQYF	TGTGCCAGCAGTCGACTAGCGGGCCAACAAGAGACCCAGTACTTC
few	TRBV2	TRBJ1-5	NA	CASSEQGNQPQHF	TGTGCCAGCAGTGAACAGGGCAATCAGCCCCAGCATTTT
NA	TRBV7-9	TRBJ1-4	NA	CASSSLQNRASREKLFF	TGTGCCAGCAGCTCCCTCCAAAACAGGGCTTCGAGGGAAAAACTGTTTTTT
NA	TRBV11-2	TRBJ1-3	NA	CASSLNPLTGTGNTIYF	TGTGCCAGCAGCTTAAACCCCCTCACAGGGACTGGAAACACCATATATTTT
NA	TRBV15	TRBJ1-4	NA	CATSRDPGQGRFF	TGTGCCACCAGCAGAGATCCCGGCCAAGGGAGGTTTTTT
NA	TRBV18	TRBJ1-5	NA	CASSGGPPEAQHF	TGTGCCAGCTCGGGGGGGCCACCCGAGGCCCAGCATTTT
NA	TRBV4-2	TRBJ2-6	NA	CASSQTQGTGANVLTF	TGTGCCAGCAGCCAAACACAGGGCACCGGGGCCAACGTCCTGACTTTC
once	TRBV4-2	TRBJ2-1	TRBD1	CASSQAGTGKYNEQFF	TGTGCCAGCAGCCAAGCCGGGACAGGGAAATACAATGAGCAGTTCTTC
once	TRBV11-2	TRBJ1-2	TRBD1	CASSWRTGTGYGYTF	TGTGCCAGCAGCTGGCGTACCGGGACAGGCTATGGCTACACCTTC
NA	TRBV7-2	TRBJ1-2	NA	CASSISGAGYGYTF	TGTGCCAGCAGCATTTCAGGGGCTGGCTATGGCTACACCTTC